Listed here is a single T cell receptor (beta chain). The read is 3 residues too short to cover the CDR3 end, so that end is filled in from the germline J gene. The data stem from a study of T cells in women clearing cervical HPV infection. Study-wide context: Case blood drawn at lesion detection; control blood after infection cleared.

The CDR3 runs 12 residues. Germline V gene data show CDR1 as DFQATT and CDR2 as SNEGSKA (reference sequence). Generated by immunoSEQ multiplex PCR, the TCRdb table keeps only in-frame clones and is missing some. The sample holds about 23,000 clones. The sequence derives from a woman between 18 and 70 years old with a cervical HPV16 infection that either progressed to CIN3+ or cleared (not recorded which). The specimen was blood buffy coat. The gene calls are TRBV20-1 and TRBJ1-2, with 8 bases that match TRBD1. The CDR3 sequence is CSARTGVYGYTF. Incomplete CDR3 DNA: TGCAGTGCTAGGACAGGGGTGTACGGC.